This T cell receptor beta chain came from a study of T cells in Graves' hyperthyroidism and ophthalmopathy. Study observations and caveats: In blood, most of the thyroid clonotypes expanded above 0.001 were also present.

Out of approximately 10 ml of fresh peripheral blood came the PBMCs. This CDR3 region has 13 residues. The germline CDR1 and CDR2 sequences are SQVTM and ANQGSEA. V trimming: 6 bases; J trimming: 5 bases; junction bases outside the gene matches: 4. Amplification yielded TCR beta CDR3 regions, with RNA transcripts as the source. Primed by the HTBI set, a first-round RT-PCR was run on the TCR CDR3. TCRdb ran MiXCR on the multiplex PCR reads and lists one entry per CDR3 protein. This table has about 250,000 distinct CDR3 sequences, approximately 14% appearing once. This clonotype was seen a few times. Its specificity is unknown.

The V call is TRBV29-1, the J call TRBJ1-4; 9 bases fit TRBD1. Sequences were obtained from blood. The source is a woman in her 50s with Graves' hyperthyroidism that later progressed to Graves' ophthalmopathy. CDR3 sequence: CSVGDRVNEKLFF. The CDR3 nucleotides read TGCAGCGTAGGGGACAGGGTAAATGAAAAACTGTTTTTT. Looking up the rest from reference TRBV29-1 and TRBJ1-4 gives the full variable domain: SAVISQKPSRDICQRGTSLTIQCQVDSQVTMMFWYRQQPGQSLTLIATANQGSEATYESGFVIDKFPISRPNLTFSTLTVSNMSPEDSSIYLCSVGDRVNEKLFFGSGTQLSVL.